This T cell receptor (beta chain) was retrieved from a study of shared clonotypes between healthy human individuals (dated by TCRdb to the early 2020s). Context from the whole study: Three men and two women, aged 18 to 49 years, made up the cohort. For each donor, CD4 naive and CD4 memory were each run on three plates, CD8 naive on two plates, and CD8 memory on one plate. To increase sequencing depth and limit assay-specific biases, TCR repertoire library preparation and sequencing were carried out by different laboratories using diverse techniques. Between about 0.9 and 10 billion PBMCs per donor were obtained by leukapheresis. The study deeply sequenced blood TCR repertoires of about five healthy adults to estimate repertoire size and the extent of clonotype sharing between individuals.

TCR CDR3 regions were amplified from genomic DNA by multiplex PCR using the deep immunoSEQ assay. For each cell subset, the extracted genomic DNA was distributed evenly across all wells of several immunoSEQ 96-well plates, and each plate served as one replicate. For sorted subsets, 150 to 250 ng genomic DNA, equal to approximately 30,000 T cell genomes, was loaded into each replicate PCR. Purified libraries were quantified with a Qubit 3.0 fluorometer, sized on a Bioanalyzer 2100, and re-quantified with the KAPA Library Quantification kit. Each immunoSEQ 96-well plate was sequenced on its own single-read 150-cycle Illumina NextSeq 550 flow cell. Per the authors' processing: Because only junctional sequences without quality scores were contained in the immunoSEQ output, filtering matching that applied to full-length reads could not be performed. Sequences were annotated with PyIR, a Python wrapper for IgBLAST v1.9, and V/J genes and CDR3 were assigned using IMGT germline references. Reads were filtered out if the reads had weak V/J assignments (E-value above 1e-6), no CDR3, stop codons, out-of-frame junctions, or ambiguous translated residues. V3J clonotypes were defined as sequences sharing an identical inferred V gene, J gene, and CDR3 amino acid sequence. To compute the percentage overlap between repertoires, the number of shared unique clonotypes was divided by the size of the smaller repertoire. Three approaches were used to assess repertoire richness: RTK rarefaction, the Chao1 estimator, and Recon v2.1 estimates of unobserved clonotypes. Generation probabilities for all TCRbeta clonotypes obtained by the gDNA method from several donors were computed using OLGA. Here the immuneACCESS table is served through TCRdb, limited to in-frame sequences with V and J called. Missing clones are a known gap in these copies; in checked studies unresolved V genes cover under half, and the rest lacks a known reason. D and trimming were read from the DNA, whereas the V and J calls and clone size are those reported in that table. This sample holds 2.5 million or so clones; roughly 92% were observed only once. Together, the top ten hold over 0.12% of the sample.

The paper as a whole reports these results and caveats: Rarefaction of sorted-subset datasets indicated incomplete sequencing despite the large sequencing depth. Because the study included a small number of donors, the genetic and exposure-history diversity represented was limited. Estimated clonotype richness was generally larger for naive than for memory subsets. Pairwise subsampling indicated that sequencing depth was expected to affect the degree of clonotype sharing among donors. Sampling was restricted to blood, and TCR repertoires in tissues likely differ from the TCR repertoires found in blood. Clonotypes shared by all four sorted-subset donors showed higher generation probabilities than non-shared clonotypes. About 5% of naive CD4, roughly 3.6% of naive CD8, 2.3% of memory CD4, and roughly 0.4% of memory CD8 clonotypes were shared across four donors.

Healthy HIV-negative adults with no recently reported acute infections or vaccinations were included as donors. Every donor was a Caucasian adult living in Nashville, Tennessee, USA. Magnetic negative selection was used to enrich CD4+ T cells, after which naive cells were positively selected on CD45RA and the negative fraction became the memory subset. Blood was collected by leukapheresis, and PBMCs were isolated by Ficoll-Histopaque density gradient centrifugation and then cryopreserved in liquid nitrogen vapor phase. Analytical flow cytometry was used to check the purity and quantity of each magnetically sorted T cell population. Genomic DNA was isolated from every sorted fraction and measured by UV absorbance on a Nanodrop 2000c. As for this clone: This receptor's antigen is unknown. No much larger clone exists at a distance of one base, and base qualities are not known.

According to the germline V gene, CDR1 reads SGDLS and CDR2 reads YYNGEE. Trimming takes 3 bases from V and 3 bases from J, and the germline ends sit 14 bases apart. Its CDR3 holds 15 amino acids, cysteine through phenylalanine. The DNA shown is the 45-base CDR3, in frame from base 1. Here the chain combines TRBV9 and TRBJ2-3; D gene: possibly TRBD2, on 5 matching bases. The clonotype was recovered from a man aged 18 to 29 in good health. The sequencing input was naive CD4+ T cells sorted from blood. The cell subset or site label, as the study defines it: CD45RA+ positively selected. The CDR3 protein: CASSADLAPTDTQYF. The DNA reads as follows: TGTGCCAGCAGCGCCGATCTAGCTCCAACAGATACGCAGTATTTT.